The subject of this entry is one T cell receptor beta chain. Its antigen is undetermined. The data derive from a study of CD8+CD57+ T cells in acquired aplastic anemia. Study overall: Sorted CD4+ and CD8+ cells gave a mean 3.2 ug DNA, range about 0.19 to 27.4 ug.

Findings and limits, study-wide: Patients and controls had in common some 30 CD8+ CDR3 sequences. Patients were compared with controls for CD8+ Simpson's diversity, and no significant difference emerged.

The V gene's germline CDR1 is LNHNV and CDR2 YYDKDF (reference sequence). The CDR3 extends over 13 amino acids. Deletions cut 4 bases from V and 1 base from J, with 8 bases between. The template for TCR beta VDJ and CDR3 sequence profiling was genomic DNA. TCRdb called the reads again in MiXCR, with one record for every CDR3 protein. Of about 150,000 distinct CDR3 sequences in the sample, just over 50% were seen once. Whoever was chosen for sequencing had shown CD8+CD57+ cell expansion by flow cytometry. Among the patients, all had severe acquired aplastic anemia. The chain couples TRBV15 to TRBJ2-7; no clear D. Sequencing was done on a sample of sorted CD4+, CD8+, or CD8+CD57+ T cells (not recorded which) from PBMCs. The source is a human donor with aplastic anemia. The DNA for the CDR3 is TGTGCCACCAGCACGGAACCTTCCTACGAGCAGTACTTC. Translating gives CATSTEPSYEQYF.